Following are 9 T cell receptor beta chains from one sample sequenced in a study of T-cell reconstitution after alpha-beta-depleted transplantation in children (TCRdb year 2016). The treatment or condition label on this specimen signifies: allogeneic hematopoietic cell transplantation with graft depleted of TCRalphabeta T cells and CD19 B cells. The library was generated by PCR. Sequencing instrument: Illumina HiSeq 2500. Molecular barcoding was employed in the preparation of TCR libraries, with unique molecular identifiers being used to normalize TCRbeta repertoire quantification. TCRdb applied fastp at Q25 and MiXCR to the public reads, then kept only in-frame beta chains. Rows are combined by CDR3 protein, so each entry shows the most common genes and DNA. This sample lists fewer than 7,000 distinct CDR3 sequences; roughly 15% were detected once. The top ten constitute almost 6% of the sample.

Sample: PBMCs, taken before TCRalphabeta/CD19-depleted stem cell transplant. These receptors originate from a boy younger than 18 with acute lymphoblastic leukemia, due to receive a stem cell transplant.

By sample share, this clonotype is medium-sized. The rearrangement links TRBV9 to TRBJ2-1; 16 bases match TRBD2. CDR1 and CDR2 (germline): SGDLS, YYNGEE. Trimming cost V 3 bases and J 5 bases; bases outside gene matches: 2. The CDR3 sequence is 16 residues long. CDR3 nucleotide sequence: TGTGCCAGCAGCGCGGGACTAGCGGGGGGGGACAATGAGCAGTTCTTC. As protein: CASSAGLAGGDNEQFF. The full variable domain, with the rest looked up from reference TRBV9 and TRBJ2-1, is DSGVTQTPKHLITATGQRVTLRCSPRSGDLSVYWYQQSLDQGLQFLIQYYNGEERAKGNILERFSAQQFPDLHSELNLSSLELGDSALYFCASSAGLAGGDNEQFFGPGTRLTVL.

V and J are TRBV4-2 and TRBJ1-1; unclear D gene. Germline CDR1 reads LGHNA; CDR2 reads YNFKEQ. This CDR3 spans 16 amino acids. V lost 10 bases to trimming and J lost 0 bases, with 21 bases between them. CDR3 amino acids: CAMSTNPTRMNTEAFF. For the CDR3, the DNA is TGTGCCATGAGCACCAACCCGACAAGAATGAACACTGAAGCTTTCTTT.

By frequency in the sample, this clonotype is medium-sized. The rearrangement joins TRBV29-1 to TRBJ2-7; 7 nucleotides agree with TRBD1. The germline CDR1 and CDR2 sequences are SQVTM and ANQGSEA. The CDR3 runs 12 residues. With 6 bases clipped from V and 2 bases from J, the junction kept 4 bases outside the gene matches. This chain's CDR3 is CSVWDSTYEQYF. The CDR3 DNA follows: TGCAGCGTATGGGACAGCACCTACGAGCAGTACTTC.

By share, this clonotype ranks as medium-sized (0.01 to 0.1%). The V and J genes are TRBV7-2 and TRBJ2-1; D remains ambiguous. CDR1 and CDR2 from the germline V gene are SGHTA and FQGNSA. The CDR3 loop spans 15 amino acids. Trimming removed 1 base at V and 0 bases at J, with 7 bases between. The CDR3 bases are TGTGCCAGCAGCTTAGGCGGCTACTCCTACAATGAGCAGTTCTTC. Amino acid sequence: CASSLGGYSYNEQFF.

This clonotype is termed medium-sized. CDR3 amino acids: CSAISGSYEQYF. The CDR3 DNA follows: TGCAGTGCTATTAGCGGATCCTACGAGCAGTACTTC. V is TRBV20-1 and J is TRBJ2-7; TRBD2 might be the D (6 bases). Germline CDR1 is DFQATT and CDR2 is SNEGSKA (reference sequence). Trimming shortened V by 4 bases and J by 1 base, and 8 bases separated the two germline ends. The CDR3 is 12 amino acids.

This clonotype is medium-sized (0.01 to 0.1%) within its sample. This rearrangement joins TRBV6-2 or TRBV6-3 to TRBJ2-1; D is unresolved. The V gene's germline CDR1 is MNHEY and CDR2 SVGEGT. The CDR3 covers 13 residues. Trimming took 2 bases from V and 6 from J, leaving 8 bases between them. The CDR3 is CASSYDLVNEQFF. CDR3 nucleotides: TGTGCCAGCAGTTACGATCTTGTCAATGAGCAGTTCTTC.

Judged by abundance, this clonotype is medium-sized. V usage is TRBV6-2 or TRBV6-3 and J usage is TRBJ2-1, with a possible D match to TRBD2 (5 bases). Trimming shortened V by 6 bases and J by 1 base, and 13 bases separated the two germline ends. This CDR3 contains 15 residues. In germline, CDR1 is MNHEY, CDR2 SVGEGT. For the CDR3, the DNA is TGTGCCAGCAGGGATCCGGGAATATCCTACAATGAGCAGTTCTTC. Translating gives CASRDPGISYNEQFF.

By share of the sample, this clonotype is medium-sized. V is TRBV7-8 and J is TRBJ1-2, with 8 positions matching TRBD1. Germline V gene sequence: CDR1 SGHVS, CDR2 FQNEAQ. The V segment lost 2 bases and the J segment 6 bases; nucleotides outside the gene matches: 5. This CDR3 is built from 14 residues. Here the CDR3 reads CASSLLGRGHGYTF. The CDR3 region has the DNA TGTGCCAGCAGCTTATTGGGCAGGGGGCATGGCTACACCTTC.

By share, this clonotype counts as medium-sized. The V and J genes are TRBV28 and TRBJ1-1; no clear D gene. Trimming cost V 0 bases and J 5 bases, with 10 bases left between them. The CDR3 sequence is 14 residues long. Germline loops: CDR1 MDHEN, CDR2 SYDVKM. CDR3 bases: TGTGCCAGCAGTTTATGGGTCAGCTCAACTGAAGCTTTCTTT. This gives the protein CASSLWVSSTEAFF.